Below are 29 T cell receptor beta chains sequenced from a single sample in a study of CD4+ T cells in melanoma. Generated by immunoSEQ multiplex PCR, the TCRdb table keeps only in-frame clones and is missing some. The repertoire has 110,000 to 150,000 clones, about nine tenths of them found once; the top ten carry more than 1.5%. Every receptor here comes from a human donor with melanoma.

This chain connects TRBV15 to TRBJ2-4; no clear D gene. The germline V gene has CDR1 LNHNV and CDR2 YYDKDF (reference sequence). The CDR3 loop spans 16 amino acids. Trimming removed 5 bases from V and 7 bases from J, with 21 bases in between. CDR3 DNA: TGTGCCACCAGCCCACACCCAGCAGCGAACACGAACATTCAGTACTTC. Its translation is CATSPHPAANTNIQYF.

This clone was detected once. This rearrangement joins TRBV6-1 to TRBJ2-5, with 7 bases identical to TRBD1. The CDR3 loop spans 12 amino acids. After removal of 8 bases from V and 2 bases from J, the junction contained 2 bases not matched to a gene. CDR1 is MNHNS, CDR2 SASEGT, per germline. This CDR3 reads CASGQAQETQYF. In nucleotides, the CDR3 is TGTGCCAGCGGACAGGCGCAAGAGACCCAGTACTTC.

The chain has TRBV4-2 and TRBJ1-2; TRBD1 is a possible D gene (5 bases). The CDR3 loop spans 16 amino acids. CDR1 LGHNA and CDR2 YNFKEQ come from the germline V gene. The germline V and J ends were trimmed by 0 bases and 5 bases, with 16 bases remaining between them. The CDR3 loop reads CASSQEGSGAGYGYTF. CDR3 nucleotide sequence: TGTGCCAGCAGCCAAGAAGGATCCGGGGCAGGTTATGGCTACACCTTC.

The rearrangement joins TRBV6-6 to TRBJ2-1; tentative D call: TRBD2 (5 bases). This CDR3 has 14 amino acids. V lost 6 bases, J lost 5 bases, and 14 bases lay in between. CDR1 is MNHNY and CDR2 is SVGAGI in the germline V gene (reference sequence). CDR3 sequence: CASRPPGSHNEQFF. CDR3 DNA sequence: TGTGCCAGCAGACCTCCTGGGAGTCACAATGAGCAGTTCTTC.

The chain couples TRBV7-9 to TRBJ1-1; unclear D gene. Trimming cost V 5 bases and J 7 bases, with 11 bases left between them. CDR1 SEHNR and CDR2 FQNEAQ come from the germline V gene (reference sequence). The CDR3 consists of 12 residues. This CDR3 is CASSGRRGEAFF. CDR3 bases: TGTGCCAGCAGCGGCCGACGAGGTGAAGCTTTCTTT.

The chain combines TRBV4-1 with TRBJ2-1; 8 positions agree with TRBD2. CDR3 length: 17 residues. With V trimmed by 0 bases and J by 2 bases, 6 bases remained unmatched. Germline V CDR1 and CDR2: MGHRA, YSYEKL. CDR3 residues: CASSQDTRGGAYNEQFF. CDR3 coding DNA: TGCGCCAGCAGCCAAGATACACGGGGGGGAGCCTACAATGAGCAGTTCTTC.

J is TRBJ2-7 and V is TRBV5-1; 9 nucleotides agree with TRBD2. Germline V gene data show CDR1 as SGHRS and CDR2 as YFSETQ. V shed 2 bases and J 4 bases; nucleotides not matched to a gene: 4. This CDR3 region has 14 residues. The CDR3 DNA sequence: TGCGCCAGCAGCTTCAGCGGGGGGACATACGAGCAGTACTTC. The encoded protein is CASSFSGGTYEQYF.

Here the CDR3 DNA reads TGCGCCAGCAGCCCCCAACCAGCGGGGGCCGCCCTTAGGAAGACCCAGTACTTC. This sequence encodes CASSPQPAGAALRKTQYF. The chain recombines TRBV5-1 with TRBJ2-5; the match to TRBD2 covers 8 bases. This CDR3 spans 18 amino acids. V trimming: 4 bases; J trimming: 6 bases; junction bases outside the gene matches: 20. Germline V gene sequence: CDR1 SGHRS, CDR2 YFSETQ. Supplemented by reference TRBV5-1 and TRBJ2-5, the full variable domain reads KAGVTQTPRYLIKTRGQQVTLSCSPISGHRSVSWYQQTPGQGLQFLFEYFSETQRNKGNFPGRFSGRQFSNSRSEMNVSTLELGDSALYLCASSPQPAGAALRKTQYFGPGTRLLVL.

This sequence joins TRBV30 and TRBJ1-1, with TRBD1 as a possible D gene (5 bases). Looked up from germline, CDR1 is GTSNPN and CDR2 is SVGIG (reference sequence). V was cut by 0 bases and J by 8 bases, with 10 bases left in between. The CDR3 extends over 12 amino acids. Here the CDR3 DNA reads TGTGCCTGGAGTGTAGTCAACAGGGAAGCTTTCTTT. Its translation is CAWSVVNREAFF.

The chain uses TRBV5-1 and TRBJ2-2; tentative D call: TRBD1 (5 bases). In germline, CDR1 is SGHRS, CDR2 YFSETQ. The germline V and J ends were trimmed by 5 bases and 3 bases, with 14 bases remaining between them. The CDR3 loop spans 15 amino acids. DNA for the CDR3: TGCGCCAGCAGGTCGGCAGGGTACTACACCGGGGAGCTGTTTTTT. The encoded protein is CASRSAGYYTGELFF.

V gene TRBV5-1 combines with J gene TRBJ2-6; TRBD2 matches at 8 bases. Looked up from germline, CDR1 is SGHRS and CDR2 is YFSETQ. Trimming removed 9 bases from V and 3 bases from J; junction bases left unmatched: 8. The CDR3 runs to 15 residues. CDR3 amino acids: CATAGGAYGANVLTF. As DNA, the CDR3 is TGCGCCACCGCGGGGGGCGCTTATGGGGCCAACGTCCTGACTTTC.

In this sample, this clone turned up once. The CDR3 is CASSVDQSHEQYF. As DNA, the CDR3 is TGTGCCAGCAGCGTAGATCAGTCCCACGAGCAGTACTTC. The V gene is TRBV9, the J gene TRBJ2-7; D is uncertain. Looked up from germline, CDR1 is SGDLS and CDR2 is YYNGEE. Between the trimmed V and J ends, which lost 0 bases and 5 bases, there was a span of 9 bases. CDR3 length: 13 amino acids.

This clone appeared once. The rearrangement links TRBV19 to TRBJ2-3; 7 bases are a match to TRBD2. This CDR3 has 14 amino acids. Losses at the gene ends were 10 bases for V and 3 bases for J; bases not matched to a gene: 10. Germline V gene sequence: CDR1 LNHDA, CDR2 SQIVND (reference sequence). For the CDR3, the DNA is TGTGCCACCGCTGAATGGGGGGGGACAGATACGCAGTATTTT. Translation gives CATAEWGGTDTQYF.

The V call is TRBV10-2, the J call TRBJ1-3, with D maybe TRBD1 (5 bases). This CDR3 spans 18 amino acids. Germline lookup yields CDR1 WSHSY and CDR2 SAAADI. V was shortened by 3 bases and J by 0 bases, with 18 bases between the two germline ends. The CDR3 sequence is CASSEGMRGTSSGNTIYF. DNA of the CDR3: TGCGCCAGCAGTGAAGGGATGAGGGGCACGAGCTCTGGAAACACCATATATTTT.

The sample holds one count of this clone. The rearrangement links TRBV6-5 to TRBJ2-3; D perhaps matches TRBD1 (6 bases). Trimming cost V 4 bases and J 0 bases, with 11 bases left between them. CDR3 length equals 15 residues. Germline CDR1 is MNHEY and CDR2 is SVGAGI. For the CDR3, the DNA is TGTGCCAGCAGTTCCTTCCAGGGGAGCACAGATACGCAGTATTTT. It yields the protein CASSSFQGSTDTQYF.

The DNA of the CDR3 is TGTGCCAGCTCATATGCGGGGGGGCGCGATGACATTCAGTACTTC. It is translated as CASSYAGGRDDIQYF. The chain combines TRBV18 with TRBJ2-4, with TRBD2 matching 9 bases. This CDR3 has 15 residues. From germline, CDR1 is KGHSH and CDR2 LQKENI. The J segment lost 8 bases and the V segment lost 5 bases, leaving 10 bases of the junction unmatched.

The V gene is TRBV5-4, the J gene TRBJ2-5; 8 bases fit TRBD2. V was pared by 4 bases and J by 5 bases, with 7 bases of the junction left unmatched. The length of the CDR3 is 14 residues. CDR1 and CDR2 (germline): SGHNT, YYREEE (reference sequence). The CDR3 loop reads CASSQGLGPETQYF. The CDR3 DNA reads as TGTGCCAGCAGCCAGGGACTAGGTCCCGAGACCCAGTACTTC.

This clone was observed a single time. This chain uses TRBV10-3 with TRBJ1-2; no clear D gene. This CDR3 has 11 residues. Germline V gene sequence: CDR1 ENHRY, CDR2 SYGVKD. V shed 3 bases and J shed 4 bases, with 3 bases lying between them. CDR3 sequence: CAISEVYGYTF. CDR3 DNA: TGTGCCATCAGTGAAGTCTATGGCTACACCTTC.

This clone was detected only once. The rearrangement uses TRBV30 and TRBJ1-5; 7 nucleotides line up with TRBD1. Germline CDR1 GTSNPN, CDR2 SVGIG (reference sequence). This CDR3 is 18 amino acids long. The trim removed 3 bases at V and 2 bases at J, leaving 16 bases unmatched. CDR3 DNA sequence: TGTGCCTGGAGCCCCCGGGGACAGTTTATAGTCGGCAATCAGCCCCAGCATTTT. Protein: CAWSPRGQFIVGNQPQHF.

The chain has TRBV4-2 and TRBJ2-7, with 7 bases matching TRBD2. This CDR3 region has 18 residues. V shed 4 bases and J 4 bases; nucleotides not matched to a gene: 19. Looked up from germline, CDR1 is LGHNA and CDR2 is YNFKEQ. The CDR3 DNA follows: TGTGCCAGCAGCCTAAGGGAGCGGGGAAGAACCGGGGATTACGAGCAGTACTTC. As protein: CASSLRERGRTGDYEQYF.

This clone was seen a handful of times. V usage is TRBV6-6 and J usage is TRBJ1-5; D gene uncertain. The germline CDR1 and CDR2 sequences are MNHNY and SVGAGI (reference sequence). The CDR3 length is 13 residues. V shed 6 bases and J shed 9 bases, with 15 bases lying between them. In DNA, the CDR3 is TGTGCCAGCAGCACCCAGGAGTCTGCGCCCCAGCATTTT. This codes for CASSTQESAPQHF.

V usage is TRBV15 and J usage is TRBJ2-7; TRBD2 matches 11 bases. V was pared by 3 bases and J by 0 bases, with 7 bases of the junction left unmatched. The CDR3 is 17 residues long. CDR1 LNHNV and CDR2 YYDKDF come from the germline V gene (reference sequence). CDR3 residues: CATSRGISGGASYEQYF. The CDR3 DNA is TGTGCCACCAGCAGGGGGATTAGCGGGGGGGCCTCCTACGAGCAGTACTTC.

This chain connects TRBV28 to TRBJ1-5; no clear D. Germline V gene data show CDR1 as MDHEN and CDR2 as SYDVKM. CDR3 size: 15 residues. Trimming cost V 4 bases and J 0 bases, with 10 bases left between them. CDR3 amino acids: CASSSTQISNQPQHF. The DNA for the CDR3 is TGTGCCAGCAGTTCTACACAGATTAGCAATCAGCCCCAGCATTTT. Based on the CDR3 plus reference TRBV28 and TRBJ1-5, the full variable domain is DVKVTQSSRYLVKRTGEKVFLECVQDMDHENMFWYRQDPGLGLRLIYFSYDVKMKEKGDIPEGYSVSREKKERFSLILESASTNQTSMYLCASSSTQISNQPQHFGDGTRLSIL.

The chain couples TRBV30 to TRBJ1-2; D gene unclear. Germline loops: CDR1 GTSNPN, CDR2 SVGIG (reference sequence). This CDR3 region has 12 residues. V lost 2 bases to trimming and J lost 5 bases, with 9 bases between them. This CDR3 is CAWSPMPYGYTF. The CDR3 bases are TGTGCCTGGAGTCCGATGCCGTATGGCTACACCTTC.

The chain couples TRBV5-1 to TRBJ1-4; 11 bases agree with TRBD1. This CDR3 has 16 amino acids. The germline CDR1 and CDR2 sequences are SGHRS and YFSETQ. After removal of 4 bases from V and 7 bases from J, the junction contained 9 bases not matched to a gene. This CDR3 reads CASSRGQGATGEKLFF. Written as DNA, the CDR3 is TGCGCCAGCAGCCGAGGACAGGGGGCTACTGGTGAAAAACTGTTTTTT.

This chain links TRBV4-1 with TRBJ2-3, with a possible D match to TRBD1 (6 bases). The V gene's germline CDR1 is MGHRA and CDR2 YSYEKL. The CDR3 length is 15 residues. V was trimmed by 4 bases and J by 3 bases, leaving 14 bases between them. The CDR3 coding sequence is TGCGCCAGCAGCCCCCCACAGGGACGAACAGATACGCAGTATTTT. Translation gives CASSPPQGRTDTQYF.

The CDR3 sequence: CASSLSGDQPQHF. DNA for the CDR3: TGTGCCAGCAGCTTGAGTGGTGATCAGCCCCAGCATTTT. The gene calls are TRBV11-2 and TRBJ1-5; D unresolved. Germline CDR1 reads SGHAT; CDR2 reads FQNNGV. This CDR3 has 13 amino acids. The V end was cut by 3 bases, the J end by 5 bases, with 8 bases between.

The chain joins TRBV7-8 to TRBJ2-6; D not resolved. The CDR3 runs 15 residues. Germline V lookup: CDR1 SGHVS, CDR2 FQNEAQ. V was cut by 0 bases and J by 4 bases, with 7 bases left in between. The CDR3 DNA reads TGTGCCAGCAGCTTAGCAGGGTCCGGGGCCAACGTCCTGACTTTC. The encoded protein is CASSLAGSGANVLTF.

V gene TRBV7-9 combines with J gene TRBJ1-6, with 9 positions matching TRBD1. The CDR3 covers 16 residues. The germline gives CDR1 SEHNR, CDR2 FQNEAQ (reference sequence). The V gene end was trimmed by 3 bases and the J gene end by 6 bases; junction bases not matched to a gene: 6. Here the CDR3 reads CASSFQGQGGNSPLHF. The CDR3 DNA reads TGTGCCAGCAGCTTCCAGGGACAGGGTGGTAATTCACCCCTCCACTTT.